These T cell receptor beta chains were read from a single sample in a study of shared clonotypes between healthy human individuals. The table came from immunoSEQ multiplex PCR; TCRdb's copy has only in-frame clones and leaves some out. This sample has about 710,000 clones, with around 70% found just once. The sequencing sample was made of memory CD4+ T cells sorted from blood. These receptors came from a woman aged 25 to 39 in good health. The CDR3 runs from the conserved cysteine through the conserved F or W. The order of the fields is V gene, J gene, D gene, CDR3 length, clone size, CDR3 DNA, CDR3 protein. A D gene is named only where the DNA matches it firmly. Clone size is stated in some rows and not others, as once, few, many or a class when expanded.

TRBV5-4	TRBJ2-7	.	14	.	TGTGCCAGCCAAGGGACAGCGGGTAGCTACGAGCAGTACTTC	CASQGTAGSYEQYF
TRBV5-4	TRBJ2-7	.	15	.	TGTGCCAGCAGCTCACCCGGGACAGCGGGCTACGAGCAGTACTTC	CASSSPGTAGYEQYF
TRBV21-1	TRBJ2-2	.	16	few	TGTGCCAGCAGCAAAGTAGGGGACGGTTTCGCCGGGGAGCTGTTTTTT	CASSKVGDGFAGELFF
TRBV27	TRBJ2-7	.	14	.	TGTGCCAGCAGTTTGAGGGGGTATGGGTACGAGCAGTACTTC	CASSLRGYGYEQYF
TRBV18	TRBJ1-5	.	14	.	TGTGCCAGCTCAGGGGAGGGTGGCAATCAGCCCCAGCATTTT	CASSGEGGNQPQHF
TRBV5-1	TRBJ2-3	.	13	many	TGCGCCAGCAGCTTCGGACAAACAGATACGCAGTATTTT	CASSFGQTDTQYF
TRBV7-9	TRBJ2-1	.	14	few	TGTGCCAGCAGCCCCGGCCGAATCTACAATGAGCAGTTCTTC	CASSPGRIYNEQFF
TRBV28	TRBJ1-2	.	13	.	TGTGCCAGCAGCTTGCAGACAGAGGATGGCTACACCTTC	CASSLQTEDGYTF
TRBV25-1	TRBJ2-7	.	15	few	TGTGCCAGCAGTGAATCCCGAGGGACCTCCTACGAGCAGTACTTC	CASSESRGTSYEQYF
TRBV27	TRBJ2-7	.	11	few	TGTGCCAGCAGGCGGCACTACGAGCAGTACTTC	CASRRHYEQYF
TRBV2	TRBJ2-5	TRBD1	15	.	TGTGCCAGCAGTGAAGGGACAGGGACCCAAGAGACCCAGTACTTC	CASSEGTGTQETQYF
TRBV10-1	TRBJ2-1	TRBD2	16	.	TGCGCCAGCAGTGAGTCGAGTCTCGGGACTAACAATGAGCAGTTCTTC	CASSESSLGTNNEQFF
TRBV19	TRBJ2-7	TRBD2	15	.	TGTGCCAGTAGGGGAGGGGCTAGCGTGCCCTACGAGCAGTACTTC	CASRGGASVPYEQYF
TRBV10-2	TRBJ1-1	.	11	many	TGCGCCAGCGAGGGGAACACTGAAGCTTTCTTT	CASEGNTEAFF
TRBV10-3	TRBJ2-7	.	13	.	TGTGCCATAACAGGGACGTCCTCCTACGAGCAGTACTTC	CAITGTSSYEQYF
TRBV11-2	TRBJ2-3	.	15	.	TGTGCCAGCAGCTTAGTGCTGAGAATGACAGATACGCAGTATTTT	CASSLVLRMTDTQYF
TRBV13	TRBJ2-2	TRBD1	18	.	TGTGCCAGCAGCAAACGAGTGGGGACAGGGTACGACACCGGGGAGCTGTTTTTT	CASSKRVGTGYDTGELFF
TRBV10-3	TRBJ2-1	.	11	.	TGTGCCGCCGGACGCGACAATGAGCAGTTCTTC	CAAGRDNEQFF